In this sample, the clone carrying this T cell receptor (beta chain) turned up many times. The antigen remains unidentified. In TCRdb, the 5' RACE reads were re-called with MiXCR into one record per CDR3 protein. The sample records approximately 600,000 distinct CDR3 sequences, approximately 9.6% being singletons. This entry belongs to a study of identical twins. Study outcomes and limitations: Twin sharing of out-of-frame TCR alpha was underestimated by models in monozygotic pairs.

Trimming stripped 11 bases from V and 3 bases from J, with 14 bases between. Germline V lookup: CDR1 SNHLY, CDR2 FYNNEI. There are 13 residues in the CDR3. Separately, the same data were catalogued under a study of yellow fever vaccine responses in identical twins.

Sequencing was performed on PBMCs. The receptor comes from a woman between 18 and 30 years old in good health. The gene calls are TRBV2 and TRBJ2-1; a weak D match, TRBD1 (6 bases). The CDR3 protein is CAGLRGGYNEQFF. The CDR3 bases are TGTGCCGGGCTTCGAGGGGGCTACAATGAGCAGTTCTTC.